This passage covers 32 T cell receptor beta chains from one sample sequenced in a study of blood T cell repertoires in COVID-19. The table came from immunoSEQ multiplex PCR; TCRdb's copy has only in-frame clones and leaves some out. Altogether about 240,000 clones are present, 70% to 75% being singletons, with the ten largest covering over 3%. Sample: peripheral blood. These receptors were collected from a woman over 75 with acute or convalescent COVID-19.

The rearrangement links TRBV4-1 to TRBJ1-1; D unresolved. There are 14 residues in the CDR3. The V end was cut by 1 base, the J end by 6 bases, with 12 bases between. Germline assignment: CDR1 MGHRA and CDR2 YSYEKL. CDR3: CASSQGFRGSEAFF. CDR3 sequence (DNA): TGCGCCAGCAGCCAAGGTTTTCGGGGTTCTGAAGCTTTCTTT.

V is TRBV6-2 or TRBV6-3 and J is TRBJ2-5, with TRBD2 matching 12 bases. Trimming cost V 5 bases and J 4 bases; bases outside gene matches: 5. Germline loops: CDR1 MNHEY, CDR2 SVGEGT. This CDR3 region has 15 residues. Here the CDR3 DNA reads TGTGCCAGCAGTGGCCTAGCGGGGGGGAGAGAGACCCAGTACTTC. Translation: CASSGLAGGRETQYF.

The chain uses TRBV6-5 and TRBJ1-1, with D tentatively TRBD1 (6 bases). V was pared by 7 bases and J by 0 bases, with 12 bases between. The germline V gene encodes CDR1 MNHEY and CDR2 SVGAGI. CDR3 size: 14 residues. The CDR3 DNA follows: TGTGCCAGCATTAGAGGGGACATGAACACTGAAGCTTTCTTT. Residues: CASIRGDMNTEAFF.

The chain employs TRBV21-1 and TRBJ2-2; the DNA was not compared with TRBD2, the D call given in the table. TRBV21-1 is flagged as a pseudogene. This CDR3 region has 15 residues. CDR3 in DNA: TGTGCCAGCAGGGAGGGGAGGCGGTCCAACGGGGAGCTGTTTTTT. Protein: CASREGRRSNGELFF.

The chain joins TRBV19 to TRBJ2-1, with TRBD2 matching over 11 bases. The CDR3 has 18 amino acids. Germline CDR1 is LNHDA and CDR2 is SQIVND (reference sequence). With V trimmed by 6 bases and J by 4 bases, 14 bases remained unmatched. CDR3 protein: CASRELTSGGGVYNEQFF. CDR3 DNA: TGTGCCAGTAGGGAGTTAACTAGCGGGGGCGGTGTTTACAATGAGCAGTTCTTC.

The V gene is TRBV12-3 or TRBV12-4, the J gene TRBJ1-6, with a weak D call TRBD1 (5 bases). Trimming cost V 8 bases and J 6 bases, with 11 bases left between them. The CDR3 runs to 13 residues. In DNA form, the CDR3 reads TGTGCCAGCTCGACAGCCGCTAATTCACCCCTCCACTTT. Translation gives CASSTAANSPLHF.

This clone was recorded a few times. The rearrangement joins TRBV5-1 to TRBJ2-7, with 11 bases lining up with TRBD1. This CDR3 contains 15 residues. The ends lost 4 bases at V and 5 bases at J; junction bases unmatched: 8. Per the germline V gene, CDR1 is SGHRS and CDR2 is YFSETQ. The CDR3 DNA reads as TGCGCCAGCAGCCTACCGGGACAGGGGGGCCACGAGCAGTACTTC. It encodes CASSLPGQGGHEQYF.

The chain uses TRBV28 and TRBJ2-5; 8 bases are shared with TRBD2. The J segment lost 5 bases and the V segment lost 3 bases, leaving 8 bases of the junction unmatched. Germline V gene data show CDR1 as MDHEN and CDR2 as SYDVKM. CDR3 size: 15 residues. Written as DNA, the CDR3 is TGTGCCAGCAGTTTTATGACACCGGGGGGGGAGACCCAGTACTTC. Translation: CASSFMTPGGETQYF.

The rearrangement uses TRBV6-6 and TRBJ2-7; perhaps TRBD2 as D (6 bases). Germline V gives CDR1 MNHNY, CDR2 SVGAGI (reference sequence). Trimming took 6 bases from V and 3 from J, leaving 21 bases between them. The length of the CDR3 is 16 residues. The chain's CDR3 is CASRQDAGQGLYEQYF. CDR3 bases: TGTGCCAGCAGACAAGACGCGGGGCAGGGACTCTACGAGCAGTACTTC.

Note on this clone: This CDR3 is also generated by other DNA sequences in the sample. This chain joins TRBV5-4 and TRBJ2-7, with D perhaps matching TRBD2 (6 bases). This CDR3 contains 14 residues. Trimming left V 1 base short and J 4 bases short, with 12 bases between. CDR1 SGHNT and CDR2 YYREEE come from the germline V gene (reference sequence). The CDR3: CASSLSGGTYEQYF. CDR3 DNA: TGTGCCAGCAGCTTGAGTGGGGGGACGTACGAGCAGTACTTC.

The chain employs TRBV6-2 or TRBV6-3 and TRBJ1-1; 7 bases line up with TRBD1. V was pared by 2 bases and J by 0 bases, with 6 bases of the junction left unmatched. Germline V gives CDR1 MNHEY, CDR2 SVGEGT. The CDR3 is 16 amino acids. CDR3 coding DNA: TGTGCCAGCAGTTACGGGGACAGAACTTTGAACACTGAAGCTTTCTTT. Its translation is CASSYGDRTLNTEAFF.

The chain combines TRBV7-9 with TRBJ2-3; D is undetermined. CDR1 and CDR2 (germline): SEHNR, FQNEAQ (reference sequence). The CDR3 sequence is 14 residues long. The V end was cut by 5 bases, the J end by 0 bases, with 9 bases between. The DNA for the CDR3 is TGTGCCAGCAGCCGCCGCGATAGCACAGATACGCAGTATTTT. Translated, it gives CASSRRDSTDTQYF.

The chain links TRBV20-1 to TRBJ1-6, with 9 positions matching TRBD1. This CDR3 is 14 amino acids long. Unmatched junction bases numbered 3, after V lost 3 bases and J lost 6 bases. Germline CDR1 DFQATT, CDR2 SNEGSKA (reference sequence). The CDR3 here is CSASETGGNSPLHF. The DNA for the CDR3 is TGCAGTGCTAGTGAGACAGGGGGTAATTCACCCCTCCACTTT.

The gene calls are TRBV6-5 and TRBJ2-3, with D perhaps TRBD2 (6 bases). The CDR3 consists of 13 residues. The germline V gene encodes CDR1 MNHEY and CDR2 SVGAGI. The V end was cut by 10 bases, the J end by 4 bases, with 15 bases between. CDR3 coding DNA: TGTGCCATCAGGGAGGTCCGCCCAGATACGCAGTATTTT. Protein sequence: CAIREVRPDTQYF.

V is TRBV19 and J is TRBJ2-3, with 9 bases fitting TRBD1. The CDR3 loop spans 16 amino acids. Trimming took 6 bases from V and 3 from J; bases not matched to a gene: 10. In germline, CDR1 is LNHDA, CDR2 SQIVND (reference sequence). The CDR3 DNA reads as TGTGCCAGTAGCACTATCGGGACAGGGACGACAGATACGCAGTATTTT. It specifies CASSTIGTGTTDTQYF.

The rearrangement links TRBV7-3 to TRBJ2-3, with D unclear. Germline CDR1 reads SGHTA; CDR2 reads FQGTGA. The CDR3 has 13 amino acids. Deletions cut 1 base from V and 5 bases from J, with 7 bases between. CDR3 sequence (DNA): TGTGCCAGCAGCTTAAACCCGGGAGATACGCAGTATTTT. It encodes CASSLNPGDTQYF.

The chain combines TRBV6-5 with TRBJ2-5; TRBD1 matches at 8 bases. The V gene's germline CDR1 is MNHEY and CDR2 SVGAGI. With V trimmed by 5 bases and J by 5 bases, 7 bases remained unmatched. The length of the CDR3 is 14 residues. CDR3 bases: TGTGCCAGCAGTCCCGGACAGGGTTCCGAGACCCAGTACTTC. Its protein is CASSPGQGSETQYF.

The genes are TRBV5-4 and TRBJ2-1; TRBD2 matches 13 bases. V gave up 0 bases and J gave up 8 bases; unmatched junction bases: 8. CDR1 and CDR2 from the germline V gene are SGHNT and YYREEE (reference sequence). The CDR3 totals 17 residues. CDR3 sequence: CASSLGTSGRGNDEQFF. The CDR3 bases are TGTGCCAGCAGCTTGGGGACTAGCGGGAGAGGGAACGATGAGCAGTTCTTC. Variable domain in full (rest from reference TRBV5-4 and TRBJ2-1): ETGVTQSPTHLIKTRGQQVTLRCSSQSGHNTVSWYQQALGQGPQFIFQYYREEENGRGNFPPRFSGLQFPNYSSELNVNALELDDSALYLCASSLGTSGRGNDEQFFGPGTRLTVL.

This chain links TRBV7-9 with TRBJ1-6; D call uncertain. The CDR3 is 14 residues long. The V gene's germline CDR1 is SEHNR and CDR2 FQNEAQ (reference sequence). The V gene lost 1 base and the J gene lost 8 bases, with 9 bases spanning the gap. CDR3 residues: CASSLGASDSPLHF. In DNA, the CDR3 is TGTGCCAGCAGCTTAGGGGCGTCGGATTCACCCCTCCACTTT.

This clone was detected only a few times. The J gene is TRBJ1-1, the V gene TRBV2, with a tentative D call TRBD1 (6 bases). Germline CDR1 SNHLY, CDR2 FYNNEI. The CDR3 loop spans 12 amino acids. V shed 6 bases and J shed 9 bases, with 14 bases lying between them. The CDR3 sequence: CASRTLGQKAFF. CDR3 in DNA: TGTGCCAGCAGAACTTTAGGACAGAAAGCTTTCTTT.

Only one count was recorded for this clone. The chain has TRBV6-5 and TRBJ2-1, with a tentative D call TRBD2 (5 bases). Germline V gene data show CDR1 as MNHEY and CDR2 as SVGAGI. V was shortened by 8 bases and J by 0 bases, with 14 bases between the two germline ends. This CDR3 has 15 amino acids. The CDR3 reads CASVRQTNSYNEQFF. In DNA, the CDR3 is TGTGCCAGCGTCCGGCAGACTAACTCCTACAATGAGCAGTTCTTC.

This clone was seen repeatedly, ten times or more. This rearrangement joins TRBV3-1 (or the pseudogene TRBV3-2) to TRBJ2-6; a possible D gene is TRBD1 (5 bases). V lost 0 bases to trimming and J lost 2 bases, with 11 bases between them. Germline V gene sequence: CDR1 LGHDT, CDR2 YNNKEL (reference sequence). This CDR3 contains 17 residues. The DNA of the CDR3 is TGTGCCAGCAGCCAAGATCTAAGGGGAACTGGGGCCAACGTCCTGACTTTC. Residues: CASSQDLRGTGANVLTF.

The count of this clone is one. The chain uses TRBV12-3 or TRBV12-4 and TRBJ1-2; a possible D gene is TRBD1 (6 bases). V lost 6 bases and J 2 bases, leaving 10 bases between the germline ends. This CDR3 spans 13 amino acids. DNA for the CDR3: TGTGCCAGCAGAAAGGGGGAAAACTATGGCTACACCTTC. Amino acid sequence: CASRKGENYGYTF.

The chain employs TRBV19 and TRBJ2-1, with D possibly TRBD2 on 5 matching bases. This CDR3 is built from 15 residues. Trimming took 3 bases from V and 7 from J, leaving 16 bases between them. Germline assignment: CDR1 LNHDA and CDR2 SQIVND (reference sequence). The CDR3 reads CASSIQDFRGNEQFF. CDR3 DNA: TGTGCCAGTAGTATCCAGGACTTCCGTGGGAATGAGCAGTTCTTC.

This clone was observed a few times. The rearrangement joins TRBV4-2 to TRBJ2-3, with a possible D match to TRBD2 (5 bases). This CDR3 has 14 amino acids. Per the germline V gene, CDR1 is LGHNA and CDR2 is YNFKEQ. The V gene lost 5 bases and the J gene lost 2 bases, with 11 bases spanning the gap. The CDR3 protein is CASSLEDFTDTQYF. The CDR3 nucleotides are TGTGCCAGCAGCTTGGAGGACTTCACAGATACGCAGTATTTT.

The chain joins TRBV12-3 or TRBV12-4 to TRBJ1-2, with D unclear. V was cut by 6 bases and J by 2 bases, with 7 bases left in between. CDR3 length: 12 residues. In DNA form, the CDR3 reads TGTGCCAGCAGCTCTCTAAACTATGGCTACACCTTC. Protein sequence: CASSSLNYGYTF.

The rearrangement links TRBV7-9 to TRBJ2-7; TRBD2 agrees at 12 bases. Trimming cost V 5 bases and J 1 base; bases outside gene matches: 6. The CDR3 is 16 residues long. Germline CDR1 SEHNR, CDR2 FQNEAQ (reference sequence). The CDR3, as DNA: TGTGCCAGCAGCCCCCACGGACTAGCGGGATCCTACGAGCAGTACTTC. It yields the protein CASSPHGLAGSYEQYF.

V and J are TRBV5-1 and TRBJ1-1; the match to TRBD1 covers 7 bases. This CDR3 is 15 amino acids long. Germline loops: CDR1 SGHRS, CDR2 YFSETQ. J was trimmed by 2 bases and V by 4 bases; bases with no gene match: 8. CDR3 in amino acids: CASSKTGTVNTEAFF. In nucleotides, the CDR3 is TGCGCCAGCAGCAAAACCGGGACAGTAAACACTGAAGCTTTCTTT.

The rearrangement uses TRBV6-5 and TRBJ2-4; a possible D gene is TRBD2 (5 bases). Germline CDR1 is MNHEY and CDR2 is SVGAGI. V was shortened by 8 bases and J by 0 bases, with 8 bases between the two germline ends. This CDR3 spans 13 amino acids. In nucleotides, the CDR3 is TGTGCCAGCGAGGGCTTAGCCAAAAACATTCAGTACTTC. This translates into CASEGLAKNIQYF.

Notes on this clone: Other nucleotide sequences in the sample specify the same CDR3. The chain employs TRBV5-1 and TRBJ1-2; D perhaps matches TRBD1 (5 bases). V shed 2 bases and J shed 4 bases, with 6 bases lying between them. Germline lookup yields CDR1 SGHRS and CDR2 YFSETQ. This CDR3 spans 12 amino acids. This CDR3 is CASSLDSYGYTF. The CDR3 bases are TGCGCCAGCAGCTTAGACAGCTATGGCTACACCTTC.

This rearrangement joins TRBV6-1 to TRBJ1-5; no reliable D call. V was pared by 2 bases and J by 9 bases, with 8 bases between. The CDR3 is 12 residues long. CDR1 and CDR2 from the germline V gene are MNHNS and SASEGT. The CDR3, as DNA: TGTGCCAGCAGTGAACATCCGGGGCCCCAGCATTTT. Translation: CASSEHPGPQHF.

The chain employs TRBV15 and TRBJ2-5, with 7 nucleotides matching TRBD1. Germline-derived CDR1 and CDR2 are LNHNV and YYDKDF (reference sequence). CDR3 length: 15 amino acids. V was clipped by 2 bases and J by 3 bases; unmatched bases: 6. DNA of the CDR3: TGTGCCACCAGCAGAAGGGGGCGGCGAGAAGAGACCCAGTACTTC. Translating gives CATSRRGRREETQYF.